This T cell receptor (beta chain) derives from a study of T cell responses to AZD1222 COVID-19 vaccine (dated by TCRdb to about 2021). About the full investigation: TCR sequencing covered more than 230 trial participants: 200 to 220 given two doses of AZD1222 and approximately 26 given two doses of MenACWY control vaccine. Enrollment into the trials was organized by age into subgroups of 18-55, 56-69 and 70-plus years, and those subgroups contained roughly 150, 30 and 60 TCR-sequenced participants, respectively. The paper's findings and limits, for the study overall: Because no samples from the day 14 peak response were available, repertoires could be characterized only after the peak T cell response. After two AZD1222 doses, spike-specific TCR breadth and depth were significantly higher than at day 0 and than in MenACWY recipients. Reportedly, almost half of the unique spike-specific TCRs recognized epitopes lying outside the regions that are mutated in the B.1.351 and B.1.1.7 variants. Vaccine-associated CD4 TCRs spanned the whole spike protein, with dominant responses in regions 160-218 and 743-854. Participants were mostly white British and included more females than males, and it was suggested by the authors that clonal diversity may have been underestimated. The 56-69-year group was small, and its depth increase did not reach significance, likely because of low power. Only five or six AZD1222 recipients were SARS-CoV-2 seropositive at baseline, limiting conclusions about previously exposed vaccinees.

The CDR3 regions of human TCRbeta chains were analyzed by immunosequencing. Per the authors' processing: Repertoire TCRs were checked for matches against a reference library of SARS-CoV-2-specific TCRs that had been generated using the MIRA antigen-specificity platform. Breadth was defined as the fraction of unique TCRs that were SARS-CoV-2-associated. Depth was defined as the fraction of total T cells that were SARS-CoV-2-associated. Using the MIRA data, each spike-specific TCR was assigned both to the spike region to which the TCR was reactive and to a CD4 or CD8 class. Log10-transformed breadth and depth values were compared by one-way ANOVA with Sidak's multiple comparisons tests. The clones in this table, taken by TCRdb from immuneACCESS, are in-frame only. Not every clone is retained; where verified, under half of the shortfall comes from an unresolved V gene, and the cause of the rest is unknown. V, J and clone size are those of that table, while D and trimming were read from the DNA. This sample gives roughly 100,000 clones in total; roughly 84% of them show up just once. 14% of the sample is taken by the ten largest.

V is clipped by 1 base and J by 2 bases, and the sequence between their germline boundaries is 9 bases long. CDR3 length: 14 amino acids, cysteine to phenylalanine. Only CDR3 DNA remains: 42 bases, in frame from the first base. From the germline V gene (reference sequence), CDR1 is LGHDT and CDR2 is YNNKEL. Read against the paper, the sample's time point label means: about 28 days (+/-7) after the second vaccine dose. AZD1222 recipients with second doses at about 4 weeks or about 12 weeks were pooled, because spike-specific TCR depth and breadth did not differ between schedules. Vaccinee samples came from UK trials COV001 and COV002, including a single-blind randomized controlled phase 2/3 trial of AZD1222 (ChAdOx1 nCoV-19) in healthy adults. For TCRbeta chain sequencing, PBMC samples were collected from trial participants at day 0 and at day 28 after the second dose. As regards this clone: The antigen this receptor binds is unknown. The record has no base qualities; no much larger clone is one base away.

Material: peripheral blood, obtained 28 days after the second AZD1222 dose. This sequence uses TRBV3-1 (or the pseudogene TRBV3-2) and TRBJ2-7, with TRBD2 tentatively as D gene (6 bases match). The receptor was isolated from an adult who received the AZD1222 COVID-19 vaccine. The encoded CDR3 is CASSQAGLPYEQYF. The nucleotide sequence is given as TGTGCCAGCAGCCAAGCGGGACTCCCCTACGAGCAGTACTTC.